This TCR beta chain was recovered during a study of cytomegalovirus exposure and HLA in healthy donors. Whole-study results and caveats: Per published accounts, TCR beta sequences correctly predicted the HLA-A and HLA-B alleles of most subjects.

Details on this clone: What it recognizes is unknown.

The PCR used 60 Vbeta and 13 Jbeta primers. TCRdb's copy holds only in-frame clones and misses some; the assay was immunoSEQ multiplex PCR. The data contain 55,000 to 70,000 clones, almost 70% of them singletons. The V end was cut by 9 bases, the J end by 4 bases, with 13 bases between. Germline V gene sequence: CDR1 LNHDA, CDR2 SQIVND (reference sequence). CDR3 length equals 12 residues. Input material: PBMCs. This rearrangement joins TRBV19 to TRBJ2-7, with D possibly TRBD1 on 6 matching bases. This clonotype originated in a man between 35 and 55 years old in good health and CMV-seropositive. CDR3 sequence: CASRDNTYEQYF. The CDR3 nucleotides read TGTGCCAGCCGGGACAACACTTACGAGCAGTACTTC.